These 27 T cell receptor beta chains were all obtained from the same sample, sequenced in a study of T cells in Graves' hyperthyroidism and ophthalmopathy (dated by TCRdb to about 2019). The receptor library was made with multiplex PCR. Sequenced using an Illumina HiSeq 2000. Amplification of TCR beta CDR3 regions was carried out from RNA transcripts. The first round of RT-PCR for the TCR CDR3 was performed with the HTBI primer set and the Qiagen OneStep RT-PCR kit. Starting from the raw public reads, TCRdb applied fastp trimming at Q25, assembled clones with MiXCR and retained in-frame beta chains. A single entry per CDR3 protein holds the most common genes and DNA from its merged rows. The sample data list about 420,000 distinct CDR3 sequences, and roughly 15% of these were observed just once. Jointly, the top ten make up about 5% of the sample. Material: blood. These receptors were taken from a woman under 30 with Graves' hyperthyroidism.

This clonotype was seen more than once but under ten times. The V call is TRBV27, the J call TRBJ1-3, with no clear D. This CDR3 spans 11 amino acids. Germline V gene lookup returns CDR1 MNHEY and CDR2 SMNVEV (reference sequence). The V end was cut by 6 bases, the J end by 4 bases, with 4 bases between. The CDR3 region is CASRMGNTIYF. CDR3 nucleotide sequence: TGTGCCAGCAGGATGGGAAACACCATATATTTT.

In its sample, this clonotype was seen many times. CDR3: CSARTSGSYEQFF. The CDR3 DNA sequence: TGCAGTGCTAGGACTAGCGGGAGCTATGAGCAGTTCTTC. The chain links TRBV20-1 to TRBJ2-1; 12 nucleotides match TRBD2. V dropped 3 bases and J dropped 8; count of bases not matched to a gene: 2. CDR1 and CDR2 from the germline V gene are DFQATT and SNEGSKA (reference sequence). This CDR3 region has 13 residues.

This clonotype occurred many times. This chain uses TRBV28 with TRBJ2-1, with D maybe TRBD2 (5 bases). Deletions cut 5 bases from V and 0 bases from J, with 8 bases between. Germline V gene sequence: CDR1 MDHEN, CDR2 SYDVKM. The length of the CDR3 is 14 residues. The CDR3 sequence is CASSRGYSYNEQFF. DNA of the CDR3: TGTGCCAGCAGTCGGGGTTACTCCTACAATGAGCAGTTCTTC.

V and J are TRBV7-9 and TRBJ1-1; D is possibly TRBD1 (5 bases). V lost 0 bases and J lost 4, with 12 bases in between. Germline CDR1 and CDR2: SEHNR and FQNEAQ (reference sequence). The CDR3 is made up of 15 amino acids. CDR3 nucleotide sequence: TGTGCCAGCAGCTTAGCGATGAGCAGGGCCACTGAAGCTTTCTTT. It encodes CASSLAMSRATEAFF.

This clonotype was recorded at least ten times. The chain links TRBV7-2 to TRBJ2-1; D unclear. Germline V gene sequence: CDR1 SGHTA, CDR2 FQGNSA. The CDR3 sequence is 11 residues long. The V gene lost 3 bases and the J gene lost 10 bases, with 7 bases spanning the gap. CDR3: CASSFLVEQFF. In DNA form, the CDR3 reads TGTGCCAGCAGCTTTTTAGTGGAGCAGTTCTTC.

Details on this clonotype: The junction and the germline gene differ at one end; a read error may be behind it. The J gene is TRBJ2-1, the V gene TRBV7-9, with D perhaps TRBD2 (6 bases). This CDR3 is 14 amino acids long. Germline V gene sequence: CDR1 SEHNR, CDR2 FQNEAQ (reference sequence). The CDR3 sequence is CASSSRGLGNGQFF. The CDR3 bases are TGTGCCAGCTCTTCGCGGGGACTTGGGAATGGGCAGTTCTTC.

Here the CDR3 reads CASGSFAGDTQYF. CDR3 DNA sequence: TGTGCCAGCGGATCCTTCGCGGGAGATACGCAGTATTTT. The genes are TRBV11-3 and TRBJ2-3; the D gene is possibly TRBD2 (5 bases). Trimming removed 8 bases at V and 5 bases at J, with 14 bases between. The CDR3 is 13 residues long. Germline loops: CDR1 SGHNT, CDR2 YENEEA.

This clonotype was seen repeatedly, ten times or more. This chain links TRBV20-1 with TRBJ2-7; D not resolved. CDR1 and CDR2 from the germline V gene are DFQATT and SNEGSKA (reference sequence). V was clipped by 2 bases and J by 7 bases, with 15 bases between them. This CDR3 spans 13 amino acids. The CDR3 here is CSARHPESREQYF. The CDR3 nucleotides read TGCAGTGCTAGACACCCCGAGTCCAGGGAGCAGTACTTC.

As concerns this clonotype: Relative to the germline gene, one junction end is altered; a read error may explain this. The gene calls are TRBV19 and TRBJ1-2; the match to TRBD1 covers 7 bases. CDR1 is LNHDA, CDR2 SQIVND, per germline (reference sequence). The CDR3 runs to 12 residues. In DNA form, the CDR3 reads TGTGCCAGTACGGAACAGGGGCATGGCCACACCTTC. Its translation: CASTEQGHGHTF.

There are a few counts of this clonotype. The rearrangement links TRBV9 to TRBJ2-5; possible D gene TRBD2, 6 bases. The V gene lost 0 bases and the J gene lost 4 bases, with 13 bases spanning the gap. Germline V gives CDR1 SGDLS, CDR2 YYNGEE. The CDR3 spans 15 residues. DNA of the CDR3: TGTGCCAGCAGCGTAGCTCCGGGAGTTGTAGAGACCCAGTACTTC. Its protein is CASSVAPGVVETQYF.

The CDR3 sequence is CASSLRFTKEVEKLFF. The CDR3 coding sequence is TGTGCCAGCAGCTTACGCTTTACGAAAGAGGTGGAAAAACTGTTTTTT. V is TRBV11-2 and J is TRBJ1-4; the D is unclear. The CDR3 is made up of 16 amino acids. Germline CDR1 SGHAT, CDR2 FQNNGV. V was trimmed by 2 bases and J by 8 bases, leaving 18 bases between them.

In this sample, this clonotype turned up many times. V and J are TRBV6-1 and TRBJ2-3; the D call may be TRBD1 or TRBD2 (5 bases each). The CDR3 length is 12 residues. The ends were cut back, 10 bases at V and 0 bases at J, with 8 bases in the middle. The germline CDR1 and CDR2 sequences are MNHNS and SASEGT. The CDR3 sequence is CANGDSTDTQYF. CDR3 nucleotide sequence: TGTGCCAACGGGGACAGCACAGATACGCAGTATTTT.

V gene TRBV19 combines with J gene TRBJ1-5; D uncertain. CDR1 and CDR2 from the germline V gene are LNHDA and SQIVND (reference sequence). With 5 bases removed from V and 1 base from J, the gap between germline ends came to 12 bases. CDR3 length: 15 residues. The CDR3 region is CASSFSIGSNQPQHF. As DNA, the CDR3 is TGTGCCAGTAGTTTTTCCATCGGGAGCAATCAGCCCCAGCATTTT.

On this clonotype: Just one base apart from a much larger clone, this may be a read error. The chain employs TRBV2 and TRBJ2-1, with D possibly being TRBD1 (5 bases). The CDR3 has 15 residues. CDR1 and CDR2 (germline): SNHLY, FYNNEI. In DNA, the CDR3 is TGCGCCAGCAGCCCCGACAGCCTCATGGCCAATGAGCAGCTCTTC. This codes for CASSPDSLMANEQLF.

The rearrangement joins TRBV5-4 to TRBJ2-5; 16 nucleotides line up with TRBD2. CDR1 is SGHNT and CDR2 is YYREEE in the germline V gene (reference sequence). The V gene end was trimmed by 4 bases and the J gene end by 5 bases; junction bases not matched to a gene: 8. This CDR3 comprises 17 residues. The CDR3 DNA is TGTGCCAGCAGCCCCGGGACTAGCGGGAGGGCCGGGGAGACCCAGTACTTC. This translates into CASSPGTSGRAGETQYF.

About this clonotype: The CDR3 ends on some other residue instead of the conserved phenylalanine or tryptophan, so this is likely a read error. This CDR3 reads CASSLKDRYSYNSPLHL. In nucleotides, the CDR3 is TGTGCTAGCAGCTTAAAAGACAGATACTCCTATAATTCACCCCTCCACCTT. The chain is built from TRBV7-7 and TRBJ1-6; D is perhaps TRBD1 (5 bases). Per the germline V gene, CDR1 is SSHAT and CDR2 is FNYEAQ (reference sequence). This CDR3 is 17 amino acids long.

This chain connects TRBV5-1 to TRBJ2-6; D might be TRBD1 (6 bases). This CDR3 spans 17 amino acids. V was shortened by 4 bases and J by 3 bases, with 17 bases between the two germline ends. Per germline, CDR1 SGHRS and CDR2 YFSETQ. The CDR3 reads CASSRDTPGGGANVLTF. CDR3 nucleotide sequence: TGCGCCAGCAGCCGGGACACCCCTGGTGGTGGGGCCAACGTCCTGACTTTC.

The sample holds many counts of this clonotype. This chain connects TRBV28 to TRBJ2-2; D is ambiguous. Trimming cost V 5 bases and J 8 bases, with 9 bases left between them. Germline values: CDR1 MDHEN, CDR2 SYDVKM. CDR3 length: 12 amino acids. CDR3 bases: TGTGCCAGCAGTCCACTCCCGGGGGAGCTGTTTTTT. Translation gives CASSPLPGELFF.

The chain carries TRBV19 and TRBJ2-7, with D unresolved. The germline V and J ends were trimmed by 2 bases and 4 bases, with 9 bases remaining between them. CDR1 and CDR2 from the germline V gene are LNHDA and SQIVND (reference sequence). The CDR3 is 13 residues long. The CDR3 DNA reads as TGTGCCAGTAGTATATATTGGGGATACGAGCAGTACTTC. It translates to CASSIYWGYEQYF.

This clonotype was recorded many times. In DNA, the CDR3 is TGCAGTGCTAGAGTACAGGGGCAAATCACCGGGGAGCTGTTTTTT. Translating it yields CSARVQGQITGELFF. The chain links TRBV20-1 to TRBJ2-2, with 7 bases that match TRBD1. Losses at the gene ends were 1 base for V and 4 bases for J; bases not matched to a gene: 6. The CDR3 loop spans 15 amino acids. Germline CDR1 and CDR2: DFQATT and SNEGSKA (reference sequence).

This clonotype has just one count. Given the absence of the conserved phenylalanine or tryptophan at the CDR3 end, a read error is likely. The chain employs TRBV5-1 and TRBJ1-1; D may be TRBD1 (5 bases). Germline V gene lookup returns CDR1 SGHRS and CDR2 YFSETQ. V lost 5 bases and J 3 bases, leaving 14 bases between the germline ends. CDR3 length equals 14 residues. CDR3 sequence (DNA): TGCGCCAGCAGTCATCCGGGACGGGACACTGAAGCTTTCTCT. The encoded protein is CASSHPGRDTEAFS.

Ten or more counts support this clonotype. The chain joins TRBV7-2 to TRBJ1-3; D gene unclear. The CDR3 covers 17 residues. The V gene lost 1 base and the J gene lost 0 bases, with 13 bases spanning the gap. Germline-derived CDR1 and CDR2 are SGHTA and FQGNSA. The CDR3 DNA follows: TGTGCCAGCAGCTTAGTCGTTCTCCCCAACTCTGGAAACACCATATATTTT. It translates to CASSLVVLPNSGNTIYF.

Remarks on this clonotype: This may stem from a read error, because a much larger clone lies one nucleotide away. V gene TRBV7-9 combines with J gene TRBJ2-7; D uncertain. Germline V gene data show CDR1 as SEHNR and CDR2 as FQNEAQ (reference sequence). Trimming pared 0 bases from V and 9 bases from J, leaving 12 bases between. The CDR3 sequence is 13 residues long. CDR3 bases: TGTGCCAGCAGCTTAGCCCCAAGTCACGGGCAGTACTTC. It yields the protein CASSLAPSHGQYF.

This clonotype was detected many times. CDR3: CSVDGRRGEAFF. The CDR3 bases are TGCAGCGTTGACGGCAGGAGAGGTGAAGCTTTCTTT. The rearrangement uses TRBV29-1 and TRBJ1-1; unclear D gene. The V and J ends lost 3 bases and 7 bases respectively, with 12 bases between them. Germline CDR1 reads SQVTM; CDR2 reads ANQGSEA. The length of the CDR3 is 12 residues.

This clonotype was counted many times. The rearrangement joins TRBV10-3 to TRBJ2-7, with 8 positions matching TRBD2. The CDR3 sequence is 13 residues long. With 3 bases clipped from V and 7 bases from J, the junction kept 5 bases outside the gene matches. Germline values: CDR1 ENHRY, CDR2 SYGVKD. Written as DNA, the CDR3 is TGTGCCATCAGTGACAGCGGGAGTCCAGAGCAGTACTTC. Encoded protein: CAISDSGSPEQYF.

This clonotype was seen many times. The chain employs TRBV20-1 and TRBJ2-3; no definite D call. This CDR3 spans 15 amino acids. Trimming removed 6 bases from V and 2 bases from J, with 18 bases in between. Germline V lookup: CDR1 DFQATT, CDR2 SNEGSKA (reference sequence). Here the CDR3 reads CSARRRRLITDTQYF. CDR3 sequence (DNA): TGCAGTGCACGGCGTCGGCGGCTGATCACAGATACGCAGTATTTT.

The chain couples TRBV20-1 to TRBJ2-3; D gene unclear. This CDR3 has 12 residues. V shed 5 bases and J shed 2 bases, with 8 bases lying between them. CDR1 is DFQATT, CDR2 SNEGSKA, per germline (reference sequence). CDR3 region: CSARYTTDTQYF. CDR3 in DNA: TGCAGTGCTCGCTATACCACAGATACGCAGTATTTT.